A selection of T cell receptor beta chains follows, all from one sample in a study of OX40 agonist ivuxolimab in advanced cancers. Sequencing was performed with immunoSEQ multiplex PCR; in TCRdb, only in-frame clones are kept and a portion is missing. The table lists some 100,000 clones, approximately 90% of them singletons. Sequenced material: CD4+ or CD8+ T cells sorted from blood, taken in a trial of the OX40 agonist ivuxolimab. The receptors stem from an adult with an advanced solid tumor such as melanoma, head and neck, liver or kidney cancer. The CDR3 runs from the conserved cysteine through the conserved F or W. D genes are given only for firm matches. A clone size is listed for some rows: how often the clone was seen (once, few, many), or a class if it is expanded.

TRBJ2-1 TRBV6-1 NA NA CASSVHSNEQFF TGTGCCAGCAGTGTTCATAGCAATGAGCAGTTCTTC
TRBJ2-5 TRBV28 TRBD2 NA CASSPYLGLAEETQYF TGTGCCAGCAGTCCCTATTTGGGACTAGCGGAAGAGACCCAGTACTTC
TRBJ1-1 TRBV11-1 NA NA CASLGGGTTEAFF TGTGCCAGCCTGGGAGGAGGGACCACTGAAGCTTTCTTT
TRBJ2-6 TRBV4-1 TRBD1 NA CASSPGTAGANVLTF TGCGCCAGCAGCCCTGGGACAGCTGGGGCCAACGTCCTGACTTTC
TRBJ1-4 TRBV7-8 NA medium-sized CASSLGPIEKLFF TGTGCCAGCAGCCTGGGGCCCATTGAAAAACTGTTTTTT
TRBJ1-2 TRBV10-2 TRBD1 NA CASSFGTGANYGYTF TGCGCCAGCAGTTTCGGGACAGGGGCTAACTATGGCTACACCTTC
TRBJ1-1 TRBV5-5 NA NA CASSLDTEAFF TGTGCCAGCAGCTTAGACACTGAAGCTTTCTTT
TRBJ2-7 TRBV21-1 NA NA CASSKRDPNYEQYF TGTGCCAGCAGCAAGCGGGACCCCAACTACGAGCAGTACTTC
TRBJ1-3 TRBV4-2 NA NA CASSQDRGAGNTIYF TGTGCCAGCAGCCAAGACAGGGGAGCTGGAAACACCATATATTTT
TRBJ1-1 TRBV19 NA NA CASSTEQVVNTEAFF TGTGCCAGTAGTACAGAACAAGTGGTGAACACTGAAGCTTTCTTT
TRBJ1-4 TRBV6-6 NA NA CASSYTTGPRNEKLFF TGTGCCAGCAGTTACACCACAGGGCCTCGTAATGAAAAACTGTTTTTT
TRBJ2-1 TRBV12-1 NA NA CASSFVGGTSGSPHEQFF TGTGCCAGCAGCTTTGTAGGTGGGACTAGCGGGAGCCCCCATGAGCAGTTCTTC
TRBJ2-3 TRBV7-9 NA NA CASSLDLHYSTDTQYF TGTGCCAGCAGCTTAGACCTACACTATAGCACAGATACGCAGTATTTT
TRBJ2-2 TRBV7-2 NA NA CASSLAVRNTGELFF TGTGCCAGCAGCTTAGCGGTTAGGAACACCGGGGAGCTGTTTTTT
TRBJ1-2 TRBV5-1 NA NA CASSPVVTGGNYGYTF TGCGCCAGCAGCCCCGTCGTGACAGGTGGTAACTATGGCTACACCTTC
TRBJ1-5 TRBV15 TRBD1 NA CATSRQGGGNQPQHF TGTGCCACCAGCAGACAGGGGGGAGGCAATCAGCCCCAGCATTTT
TRBJ1-1 TRBV6-6 NA once CASTLTGNTEAFF TGTGCCAGCACCTTGACCGGGAACACTGAAGCTTTCTTT
TRBJ1-3 TRBV9 TRBD1 few CASSPGGSGNTIYF TGTGCCAGCAGCCCAGGGGGCTCTGGAAACACCATATATTTT